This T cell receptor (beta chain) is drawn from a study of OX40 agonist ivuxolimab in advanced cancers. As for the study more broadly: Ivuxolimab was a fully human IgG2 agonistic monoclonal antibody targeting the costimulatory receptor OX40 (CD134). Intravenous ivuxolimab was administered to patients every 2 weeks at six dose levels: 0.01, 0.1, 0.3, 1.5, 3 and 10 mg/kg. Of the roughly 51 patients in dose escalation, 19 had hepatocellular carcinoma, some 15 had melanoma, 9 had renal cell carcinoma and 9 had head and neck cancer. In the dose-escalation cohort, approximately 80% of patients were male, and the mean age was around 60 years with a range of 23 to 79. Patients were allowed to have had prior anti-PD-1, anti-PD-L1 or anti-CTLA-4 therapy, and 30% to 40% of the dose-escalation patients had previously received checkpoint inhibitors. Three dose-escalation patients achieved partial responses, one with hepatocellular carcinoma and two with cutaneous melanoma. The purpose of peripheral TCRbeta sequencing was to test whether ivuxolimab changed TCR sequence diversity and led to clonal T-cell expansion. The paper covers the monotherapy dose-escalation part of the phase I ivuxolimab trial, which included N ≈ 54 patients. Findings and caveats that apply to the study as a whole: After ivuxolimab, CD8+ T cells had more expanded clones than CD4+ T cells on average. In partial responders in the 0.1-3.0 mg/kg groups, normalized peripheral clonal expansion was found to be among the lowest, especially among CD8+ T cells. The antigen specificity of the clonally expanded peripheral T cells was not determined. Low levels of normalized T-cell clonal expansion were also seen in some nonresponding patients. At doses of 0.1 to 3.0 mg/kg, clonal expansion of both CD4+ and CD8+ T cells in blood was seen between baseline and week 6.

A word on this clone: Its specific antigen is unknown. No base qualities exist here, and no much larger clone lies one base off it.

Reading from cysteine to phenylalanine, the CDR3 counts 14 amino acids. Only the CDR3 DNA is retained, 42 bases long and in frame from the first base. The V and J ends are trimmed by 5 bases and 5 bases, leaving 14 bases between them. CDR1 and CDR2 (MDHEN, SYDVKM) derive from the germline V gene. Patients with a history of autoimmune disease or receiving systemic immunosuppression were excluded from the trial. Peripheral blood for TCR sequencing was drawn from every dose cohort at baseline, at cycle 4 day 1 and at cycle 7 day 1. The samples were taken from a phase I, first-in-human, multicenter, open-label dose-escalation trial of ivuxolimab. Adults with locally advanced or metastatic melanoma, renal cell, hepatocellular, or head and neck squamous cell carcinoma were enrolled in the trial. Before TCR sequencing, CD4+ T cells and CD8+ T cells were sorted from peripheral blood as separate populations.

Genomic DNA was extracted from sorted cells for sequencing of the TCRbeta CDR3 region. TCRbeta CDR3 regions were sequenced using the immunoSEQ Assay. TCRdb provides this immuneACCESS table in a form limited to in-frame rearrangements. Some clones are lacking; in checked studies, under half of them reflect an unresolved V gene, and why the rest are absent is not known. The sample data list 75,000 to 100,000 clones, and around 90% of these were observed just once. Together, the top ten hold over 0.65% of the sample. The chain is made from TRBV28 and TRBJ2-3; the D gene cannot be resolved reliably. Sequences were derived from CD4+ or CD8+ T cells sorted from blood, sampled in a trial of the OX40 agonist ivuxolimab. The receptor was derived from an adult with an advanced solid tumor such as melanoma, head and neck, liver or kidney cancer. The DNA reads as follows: TGTGCCAGCAGTCTGAGTAGGCCCGGAGATACGCAGTATTTT. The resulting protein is CASSLSRPGDTQYF.